Listed below are T cell receptor beta chains from one sample, sequenced in a study of cytomegalovirus exposure and HLA in healthy donors. Clones were sequenced by immunoSEQ multiplex PCR, and TCRdb holds only the in-frame ones, with some missing. Found here are 110,000 or so clones, around 66% of them singletons; the top ten hold roughly 8.3%. The sequenced material came from PBMCs. These receptors were collected from a man younger than 35 in good health and CMV-seropositive. CDR3s include the opening cysteine and the closing phenylalanine or tryptophan. D genes are given only for firm matches. Only some rows state a clone size, as once, few, many or a class for expanded clones.

j_call	d_call	clone_size	v_call	cdr3_nt	cdr3_aa
TRBJ1-5	TRBD1	once	TRBV19	TGTGCCAGTAGTGTCGGGACAGGGAAGGAACGCAATCAGCCCCAGCATTTT	CASSVGTGKERNQPQHF
TRBJ2-5	-	-	TRBV11-2	TGTGCCAGCAGCCCCAGGGCAGAGGAGACCCAGTACTTC	CASSPRAEETQYF
TRBJ1-1	-	-	TRBV18	TGTGCCAGCTCCCGACAGGTTAACACTGAAGCTTTCTTT	CASSRQVNTEAFF
TRBJ2-3	-	once	TRBV6-6	TGTGCCAGCATGTGGCAGGGTAATTCAGATACGCAGTATTTT	CASMWQGNSDTQYF
TRBJ2-3	-	-	TRBV7-9	TGTGCCAGCAGCTTATGGGCGTATGGCACAGATACGCAGTATTTT	CASSLWAYGTDTQYF
TRBJ1-1	-	once	TRBV28	TGTGCCAGCAGTTTTGGGGGGGAAACTGAAGCTTTCTTT	CASSFGGETEAFF
TRBJ1-4	TRBD1	-	TRBV6-1	TGTGCCAGCAGTGTCCAGGGGGTAGGTGAAAAACTGTTTTTT	CASSVQGVGEKLFF
TRBJ2-2	TRBD1	-	TRBV5-1	TGCGCCAGCACCTCCCCCGGGACAGAAAGGACCGGGGAGCTGTTTTTT	CASTSPGTERTGELFF
TRBJ2-5	TRBD2	-	TRBV5-1	TGCGCCAGCAGCTTGGGGCTAGCGGGGGGTAAAGAGACCCAGTACTTC	CASSLGLAGGKETQYF
TRBJ2-2	TRBD2	-	TRBV5-6	TGTGCCAGCAGCTCAAGCGGGGCTCGCACCGGGGAGCTGTTTTTT	CASSSSGARTGELFF
TRBJ1-5	TRBD1	-	TRBV10-3	TGTGCCATCAGTGAACAGGGGTCTGGGCAGCCCCAGCATTTT	CAISEQGSGQPQHF
TRBJ2-5	TRBD2	few	TRBV6-1	TGTGCCAGCAGTGAGGGGACTAGCGGGGGGGCTTTTGAGACCCAGTACTTC	CASSEGTSGGAFETQYF
TRBJ2-6	-	-	TRBV6-5	TGTGCCAGCAGTTTGAGGGTGACTGGGGCCAACGTCCTGACTTTC	CASSLRVTGANVLTF
TRBJ2-1	-	-	TRBV5-1	TGCGCCAGCAGCCCCGGGGTGGAATCCTACAATGAGCAGTTCTTC	CASSPGVESYNEQFF
TRBJ1-5	-	once	TRBV18	TGTGCCAGCTCACCACGACATTCAGATCAGCCCCAGCATTTT	CASSPRHSDQPQHF
TRBJ2-2	TRBD2	few	TRBV5-4	TGTGCCCTGTCTAGCGGGGGGGCCGGGGCCGGGGAGCTGTTTTTT	CALSSGGAGAGELFF
TRBJ2-1	-	-	TRBV9	TGTGCCAGCAGCGCCCACCCGGGGGACAATGAGCAGTTCTTC	CASSAHPGDNEQFF
TRBJ1-3	-	-	TRBV5-1	TGCGCCAGCAGCTTTGGGGCCCTCCCCAGCTCTGGAAACACCATATATTTT	CASSFGALPSSGNTIYF
TRBJ2-1	TRBD2	-	TRBV5-4	TGTGCCAGCAGCTCGGGACTAGCGGGGGCCACAGGGGGGGACAATGAGCAGTTCTTC	CASSSGLAGATGGDNEQFF
TRBJ1-6	-	-	TRBV5-1	TGCGCCAGCAGCCAGGACGCCGCAGGGGTGCCCTCCTATAATTCACCCCTCCACTTT	CASSQDAAGVPSYNSPLHF
TRBJ2-5	TRBD2	once	TRBV9	TGTGCCAGCAGCTCGGGACTAGCGGTTGAGACCCAGTACTTC	CASSSGLAVETQYF
TRBJ2-7	TRBD1	once	TRBV5-1	TGCGCCAGCAGCCCTGAGGACAGGCCGGCCTACGAGCAGTACTTC	CASSPEDRPAYEQYF
TRBJ1-6	-	-	TRBV6-1	TGTGCCAGCAGTGACAGGGTAGAGAATTCACCCCTCCACTTT	CASSDRVENSPLHF
TRBJ2-1	-	-	TRBV4-1	TGCGCCAGCAGCCAAGATCGGGACACCTACAATGAGCAGTTCTTC	CASSQDRDTYNEQFF
TRBJ2-7	-	few	TRBV15	TGTGCCACCGGGCAGGGAAACCACGAGCAGTACTTC	CATGQGNHEQYF
TRBJ1-2	TRBD1	few	TRBV5-1	TGCGCCAGCAGCCCCCCCGGACAGGGCGGCTATGGCTACACCTTC	CASSPPGQGGYGYTF
TRBJ2-5	-	-	TRBV5-1	TGCGCCAGCAGCTTGGGACAGACAACCCGTCAAGAGACCCAGTACTTC	CASSLGQTTRQETQYF
TRBJ2-5	TRBD1	-	TRBV27	TGTGCCAGCAGTTTAGACAGGGCCAAAGAGACCCAGTACTTC	CASSLDRAKETQYF
TRBJ1-5	-	-	TRBV27	TGTGCCAGCCGTGACAGTCGCCGAATGGGTCAGCCCCAGCATTTT	CASRDSRRMGQPQHF
TRBJ2-5	-	-	TRBV18	TGTGCCAGCTCACCACGGCAAGACCAAGAGACCCAGTACTTC	CASSPRQDQETQYF
TRBJ1-5	TRBD1	-	TRBV29-1	TGCAGCGTTCCCGGGACAGAGTCCAATCAGCCCCAGCATTTT	CSVPGTESNQPQHF
TRBJ1-1	-	-	TRBV11-2	TGTGCCAGCAGTTACTTTAGGACAGTGAACACTGAAGCTTTCTTT	CASSYFRTVNTEAFF
TRBJ2-3	TRBD2	few	TRBV27	TGTGCCAGCAGTCTTTATAGCGGGGGACGCACAGATACGCAGTATTTT	CASSLYSGGRTDTQYF
TRBJ2-2	TRBD1	few	TRBV6-5	TGTGCCAGCAGTGTGGAGGCAGGGGGCACCGGGGAGCTGTTTTTT	CASSVEAGGTGELFF